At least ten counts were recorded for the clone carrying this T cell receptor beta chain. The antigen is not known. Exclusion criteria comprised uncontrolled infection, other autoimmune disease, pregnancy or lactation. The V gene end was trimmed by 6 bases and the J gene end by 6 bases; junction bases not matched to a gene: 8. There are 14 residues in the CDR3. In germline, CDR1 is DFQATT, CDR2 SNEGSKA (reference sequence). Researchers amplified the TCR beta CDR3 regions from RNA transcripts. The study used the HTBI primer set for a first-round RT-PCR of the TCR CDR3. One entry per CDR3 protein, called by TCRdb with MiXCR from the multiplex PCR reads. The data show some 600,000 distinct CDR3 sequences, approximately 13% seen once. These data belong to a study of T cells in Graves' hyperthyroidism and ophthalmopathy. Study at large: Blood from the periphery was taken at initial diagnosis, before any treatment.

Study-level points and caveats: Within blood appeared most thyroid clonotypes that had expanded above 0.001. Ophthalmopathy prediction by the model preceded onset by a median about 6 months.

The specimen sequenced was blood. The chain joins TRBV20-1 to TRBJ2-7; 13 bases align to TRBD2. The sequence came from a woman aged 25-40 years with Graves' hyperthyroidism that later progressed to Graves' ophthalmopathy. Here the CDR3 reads CSAGGLAGSGEQYF. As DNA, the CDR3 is TGCAGTGCCGGGGGACTAGCGGGATCAGGCGAGCAGTACTTC.